This TCR beta chain is from a study of blood T cell repertoires in COVID-19. In the study overall: The United States, Italy and Spain were the sources of the acute and convalescent COVID-19 samples.

In the source study's methods: Amplification with reference gene primers provided the estimates of nucleated cell counts. Clones were read by immunoSEQ multiplex PCR, and TCRdb kept only the in-frame ones, dropping some. V, J and clone size are taken as reported in that table, and D and trimming were inferred from the DNA itself. Of approximately 50,000 clones in the sample, 80% to 95% are singletons; the top ten hold around 4.6%. Input material: peripheral blood. The TCR sequence derives from a man aged 50-59 years with active COVID-19.

CDR3 in amino acids: CASSLDLAGSYEQYF. CDR3 nucleotide sequence: TGCGCCAGCAGCTTGGATCTAGCGGGTTCCTACGAGCAGTACTTC. This chain links TRBV5-1 with TRBJ2-7; TRBD2 agrees at 8 bases. V was pared by 0 bases and J by 1 base, with 3 bases of the junction left unmatched. The germline gives CDR1 SGHRS, CDR2 YFSETQ. The CDR3 extends over 15 amino acids.